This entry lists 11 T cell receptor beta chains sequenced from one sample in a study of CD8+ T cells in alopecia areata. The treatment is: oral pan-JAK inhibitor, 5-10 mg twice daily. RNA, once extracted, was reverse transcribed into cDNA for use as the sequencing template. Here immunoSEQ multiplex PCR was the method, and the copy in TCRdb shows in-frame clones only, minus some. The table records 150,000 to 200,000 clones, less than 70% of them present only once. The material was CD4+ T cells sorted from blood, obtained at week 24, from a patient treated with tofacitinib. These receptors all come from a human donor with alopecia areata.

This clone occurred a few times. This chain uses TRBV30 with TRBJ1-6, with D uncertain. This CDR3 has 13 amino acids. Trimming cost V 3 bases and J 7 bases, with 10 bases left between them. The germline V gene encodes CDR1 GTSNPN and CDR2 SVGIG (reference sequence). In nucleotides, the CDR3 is TGTGCCTGGAGGGACGGGTTAAATTCACCCCTCCACTTT. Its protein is CAWRDGLNSPLHF. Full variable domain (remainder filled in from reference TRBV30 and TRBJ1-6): SQTIHQWPATLVQPVGSPLSLECTVEGTSNPNLYWYRQAAGRGLQLLFYSVGIGQISSEVPQNLSASRPQDRQFILSSKKLLLSDSGFYLCAWRDGLNSPLHFGNGTRLTVT.

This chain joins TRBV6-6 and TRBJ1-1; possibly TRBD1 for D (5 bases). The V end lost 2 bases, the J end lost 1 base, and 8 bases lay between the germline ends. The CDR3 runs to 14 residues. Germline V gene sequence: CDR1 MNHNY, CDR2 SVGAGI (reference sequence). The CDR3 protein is CASSYGQGNTEAFF. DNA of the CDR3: TGTGCCAGCAGTTACGGGCAGGGGAACACTGAAGCTTTCTTT.

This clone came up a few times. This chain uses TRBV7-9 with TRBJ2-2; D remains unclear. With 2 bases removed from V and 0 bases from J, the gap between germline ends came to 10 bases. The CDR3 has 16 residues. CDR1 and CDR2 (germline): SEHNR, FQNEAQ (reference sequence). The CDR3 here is CASSLLSAANTGELFF. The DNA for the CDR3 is TGTGCCAGCAGCTTACTAAGCGCAGCGAACACCGGGGAGCTGTTTTTT.

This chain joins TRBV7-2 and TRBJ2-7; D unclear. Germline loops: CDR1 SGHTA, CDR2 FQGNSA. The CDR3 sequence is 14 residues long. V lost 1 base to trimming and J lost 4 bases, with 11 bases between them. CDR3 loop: CASSLELLLYEQYF. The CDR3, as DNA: TGTGCCAGCAGCTTAGAGTTGTTATTGTACGAGCAGTACTTC.

Here the CDR3 DNA reads TGTGCCTGGAGTGTATTTGGGGAGCAGTTCTTC. Translated, it gives CAWSVFGEQFF. V is TRBV30 and J is TRBJ2-1; no definite D call. Trimming removed 0 bases at V and 10 bases at J, with 7 bases between. CDR1 is GTSNPN and CDR2 is SVGIG in the germline V gene (reference sequence). The CDR3 extends over 11 amino acids.

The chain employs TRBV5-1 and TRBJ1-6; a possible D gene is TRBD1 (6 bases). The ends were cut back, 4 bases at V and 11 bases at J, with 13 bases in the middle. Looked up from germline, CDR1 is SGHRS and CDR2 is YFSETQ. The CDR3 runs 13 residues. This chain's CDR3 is CASSGTGRPPLHF. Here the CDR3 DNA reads TGCGCCAGCAGCGGAACAGGGCGCCCACCCCTCCACTTT.

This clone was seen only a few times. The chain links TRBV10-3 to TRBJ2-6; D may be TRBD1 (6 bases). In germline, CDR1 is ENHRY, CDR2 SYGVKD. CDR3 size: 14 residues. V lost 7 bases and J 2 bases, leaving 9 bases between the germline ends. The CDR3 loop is CAITRGAGANVLTF. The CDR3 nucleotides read TGTGCCATCACCAGGGGTGCTGGGGCCAACGTCCTGACTTTC.

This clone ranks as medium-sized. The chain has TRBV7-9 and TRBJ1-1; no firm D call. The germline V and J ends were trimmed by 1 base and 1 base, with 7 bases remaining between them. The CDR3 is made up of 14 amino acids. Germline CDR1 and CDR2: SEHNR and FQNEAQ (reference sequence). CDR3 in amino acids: CASSLDTGNTEAFF. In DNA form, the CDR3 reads TGTGCCAGCAGCTTAGATACGGGGAACACTGAAGCTTTCTTT.

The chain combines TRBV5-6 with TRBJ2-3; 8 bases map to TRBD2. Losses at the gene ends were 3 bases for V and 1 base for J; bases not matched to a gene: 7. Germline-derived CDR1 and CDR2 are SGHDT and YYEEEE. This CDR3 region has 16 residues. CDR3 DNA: TGTGCCAGCAGCTCCCCACCAGCGGGGGGCACAGATACGCAGTATTTT. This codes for CASSSPPAGGTDTQYF.

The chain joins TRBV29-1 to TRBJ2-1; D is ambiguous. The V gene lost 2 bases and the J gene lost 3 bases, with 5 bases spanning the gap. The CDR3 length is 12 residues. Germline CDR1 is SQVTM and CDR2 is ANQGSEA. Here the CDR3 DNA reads TGCAGCGTTGAAATGGGCTACAATGAGCAGTTCTTC. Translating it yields CSVEMGYNEQFF.

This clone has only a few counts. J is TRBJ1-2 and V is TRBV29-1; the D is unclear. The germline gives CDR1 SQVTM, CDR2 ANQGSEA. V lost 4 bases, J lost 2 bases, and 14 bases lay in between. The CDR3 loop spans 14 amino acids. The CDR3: CSVAPRAGNYGYTF. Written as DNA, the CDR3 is TGCAGCGTTGCCCCTCGCGCCGGCAACTATGGCTACACCTTC.